This TCR beta chain was documented in a study of cytomegalovirus exposure and HLA in healthy donors. Study background: The roughly 120 validation repertoires, a later analysis reported, used the same platform as the roughly 700 repertoires from the first cohort. Study results and limitations: While the bulk of TCR sequences proved rare, some public TCRs turned up in many donors.

This clone was seen a handful of times. Its antigen is unidentified. Repertoires were generated with immunoSEQ multiplex PCR, while TCRdb's copy carries only in-frame clones and drops some. The top ten hold 2% to 2.5% of the sample, which has some 240,000 clones, 80% to 90% seen once. The germline CDR1 and CDR2 sequences are MGHRA and YSYEKL. This CDR3 has 14 residues. V shed 4 bases and J shed 4 bases, with 13 bases lying between them. The clonotype was recovered from a woman aged 18-30 years in good health and CMV-seropositive. The chain has TRBV4-1 and TRBJ1-2; possible D gene TRBD1, 6 bases. The sample taken for sequencing was PBMCs. The CDR3 here is CASSPDRRGYGYTF. CDR3 sequence (DNA): TGCGCCAGCAGCCCCGACAGGCGCGGCTATGGCTACACCTTC.